These T cell receptor beta chains were read from a single sample in a study of CD8 T cells in ankylosing spondylitis. From the 5' RACE reads, TCRdb called clonotypes with MiXCR, one entry per CDR3 protein. The sample includes about 340,000 distinct CDR3 sequences, roughly 15% of them seen just once. Sequenced material: blood, either unsorted or a sorted T cell fraction (not recorded which). The receptors here all came from a male donor with ankylosing spondylitis or in good health (not recorded which). The CDR3 runs from the conserved cysteine through the conserved F or W. D genes are given only for firm matches. Rows may omit the clone size; those that give it use once, few, many or a size class.

-	TRBV20-1	TRBJ2-3	-	CSARDSGGDTQYF	TGCAGTGCTAGAGATTCTGGAGGAGATACGCAGTATTTT
-	TRBV20-1	TRBJ2-5	-	CSASRGPRYQETQYF	TGCAGTGCTTCCAGGGGCCCTAGGTATCAAGAGACCCAGTACTTC
few	TRBV20-1	TRBJ2-3	-	CSATPGLRSTDTQYF	TGCAGTGCTACCCCCGGGTTGAGAAGCACAGATACGCAGTATTTT
-	TRBV3-1	TRBJ2-1	-	CASSQGQPRVYNEQFF	TGTGCCAGCAGCCAAGGACAGCCTAGAGTGTACAATGAGCAGTTCTTC
-	TRBV7-2	TRBJ2-3	-	CASSGGGWADTQYF	TGTGCCAGCAGCGGAGGGGGTTGGGCAGATACGCAGTATTTT
-	TRBV9	TRBJ2-7	-	CASSVGGESYEQYF	TGTGCCAGCAGCGTAGGCGGCGAAAGCTACGAGCAGTACTTC
many	TRBV6-1	TRBJ1-6	TRBD1	CASTSDRGGSPLHF	TGTGCCAGCACCTCGGACAGGGGAGGTTCACCCCTCCACTTT
-	TRBV3-1	TRBJ2-3	-	CASSQGLSTDTQYF	TGTGCCAGCAGCCAGGGACTTTCCACAGATACGCAGTATTTT
-	TRBV20-1	TRBJ2-7	TRBD1	CSAGQNTYEQYF	TGCAGTGCGGGACAGAATACCTACGAGCAGTACTTC
few	TRBV12-3/TRBV12-4	TRBJ2-1	-	CASSLSGVYNEQFF	TGTGCCAGCAGTTTATCAGGGGTTTACAATGAGCAGTTCTTC
-	TRBV5-1	TRBJ2-7	-	CASSSQGTGSYEQYF	TGCGCCAGCAGCTCACAGGGCACTGGGTCCTACGAGCAGTACTTC
-	TRBV14	TRBJ2-1	-	CASSLGGGLSSYNEQFF	TGTGCCAGCAGCCTTGGGGGGGGCCTAAGCTCCTACAATGAGCAGTTCTTC
few	TRBV5-6	TRBJ2-1	-	CASSQGPEQFF	TGTGCCAGCAGCCAGGGACCTGAGCAGTTCTTC
few	TRBV15	TRBJ1-3	-	CATSRAPQGPGNTIYF	TGTGCCACCAGCAGGGCCCCCCAGGGACCTGGAAACACCATATATTTT
many	TRBV12-3/TRBV12-4	TRBJ2-7	-	CASSLGSGSYEQYF	TGTGCCAGCAGTTTGGGGTCGGGCTCCTACGAGCAGTACTTC
-	TRBV20-1	TRBJ2-3	-	CSARKGSATDTQYF	TGCAGTGCTAGGAAGGGCAGTGCGACAGATACGCAGTATTTT
-	TRBV7-2	TRBJ2-3	TRBD1	CASSLEDRGWDTQYF	TGTGCCAGCAGCTTAGAAGACAGGGGGTGGGATACGCAGTATTTT
-	TRBV2	TRBJ1-2	-	CASSEKGDNGYTF	TGTGCCAGCAGTGAGAAGGGGGACAATGGCTACACCTTC
-	TRBV29-1	TRBJ1-1	-	CSVEDRTINTEAFF	TGCAGCGTTGAAGATAGGACGATAAACACTGAAGCTTTCTTT
-	TRBV20-1	TRBJ2-2	TRBD2	CSASPGLVTGELFF	TGCAGTGCTAGCCCGGGACTAGTAACCGGGGAGCTGTTTTTT
few	TRBV12-3/TRBV12-4	TRBJ1-2	-	CASSPKLRSYGYTF	TGTGCCAGCAGCCCGAAACTTAGGAGCTATGGCTACACCTTC
-	TRBV14	TRBJ2-7	-	CASSQVLYEQYF	TGTGCCAGCAGCCAAGTCTTATACGAGCAGTACTTC
few	TRBV5-1	TRBJ2-5	TRBD2	CASRYTSGSWAQYF	TGCGCCAGCAGATATACTAGCGGGTCCTGGGCCCAGTACTTC
once	TRBV7-8	TRBJ2-7	-	CASSQGLAGEQYF	TGTGCCAGCAGCCAGGGGTTAGCAGGCGAGCAGTACTTC
few	TRBV7-9	TRBJ1-2	-	CASSLPLSFGYTF	TGTGCCAGCAGCCTACCCCTTAGTTTTGGCTACACCTTC
few	TRBV12-3/TRBV12-4	TRBJ2-5	TRBD2	CASSPRTSRETQYF	TGTGCCAGCAGTCCACGGACTAGCCGGGAGACCCAGTACTTC
many	TRBV10-3	TRBJ1-2	TRBD1	CATGPGQGSRYTF	TGTGCCACCGGGCCGGGACAGGGGAGCCGCTACACCTTC
-	TRBV27	TRBJ2-1	-	CASSLSGGGAPYNEQFF	TGTGCCAGCAGTTTATCAGGTGGGGGGGCCCCCTACAATGAGCAGTTCTTC
-	TRBV7-8	TRBJ2-3	-	CASSLDRWTDTQYF	TGTGCCAGCAGCTTAGACAGGTGGACAGATACGCAGTATTTT
-	TRBV12-3/TRBV12-4	TRBJ2-7	-	CASSLSGSVGYEQYF	TGTGCCAGCAGCCTATCAGGGTCTGTAGGGTACGAGCAGTACTTC
-	TRBV3-1	TRBJ2-5	-	CASSQLGDGETQYF	TGTGCCAGCAGCCAACTTGGCGATGGAGAGACCCAGTACTTC
few	TRBV7-9	TRBJ1-1	-	CASSTGTNTEAFF	TGTGCCAGCAGCACCGGAACGAACACTGAAGCTTTCTTT
few	TRBV5-1	TRBJ2-3	TRBD1	CASSFSGTEKYF	TGCGCCAGCAGCTTCTCCGGGACAGAGAAGTATTTT
few	TRBV5-1	TRBJ2-7	-	CASSWTAREEQYF	TGCGCCAGCAGCTGGACAGCCCGTGAAGAGCAGTACTTC
-	TRBV29-1	TRBJ2-3	-	CSVRYGANTDTQYF	TGCAGCGTTCGGTATGGGGCCAACACAGATACGCAGTATTTT
few	TRBV5-1	TRBJ2-7	-	CASSLGNSYEQYF	TGCGCCAGCAGCTTGGGCAACAGCTACGAGCAGTACTTC
few	TRBV20-1	TRBJ2-1	TRBD2	CSAIFRLAAPSRPYNEQFF	TGCAGTGCTATTTTCCGGCTAGCGGCCCCTTCGAGACCCTACAATGAGCAGTTCTTC
many	TRBV10-3	TRBJ2-2	TRBD2	CAISELAGDRGELFF	TGTGCCATCTCCGAACTAGCGGGAGATAGGGGGGAGCTGTTTTTT
-	TRBV7-8	TRBJ1-5	-	CASSLGGHIGNQPQHF	TGTGCCAGCAGCTTAGGGGGACACATTGGCAATCAGCCCCAGCATTTT
-	TRBV10-3	TRBJ1-2	-	CAISEEYGYTF	TGTGCCATCAGTGAGGAGTATGGCTACACCTTC
-	TRBV6-1	TRBJ1-5	TRBD1	CATRPGQTLPQHF	TGTGCCACACGTCCGGGACAGACGCTCCCCCAGCATTTT
few	TRBV12-3/TRBV12-4	TRBJ2-2	TRBD1	CASSLSPRTGDTGELFF	TGTGCCAGCAGTCTTAGCCCCCGGACAGGGGACACCGGGGAGCTGTTTTTT
-	TRBV10-3	TRBJ1-1	-	CAISGREPSTEAFF	TGTGCCATCAGTGGCAGGGAACCGAGCACTGAAGCTTTCTTT
-	TRBV25-1	TRBJ2-3	TRBD2	CASSEYASGRVPSSTDTQYF	TGTGCCAGCAGTGAATACGCTAGCGGGAGGGTACCGTCTAGCACAGATACGCAGTATTTT
-	TRBV30	TRBJ2-3	-	CAWSPRSPDTQYF	TGTGCCTGGAGTCCGCGAAGCCCAGATACGCAGTATTTT
-	TRBV4-2	TRBJ2-7	-	CASSQETGITYEQYF	TGTGCCAGCAGCCAAGAGACGGGAATTACCTACGAGCAGTACTTC
few	TRBV10-3	TRBJ1-2	-	CAISAQVAPNYGYTF	TGTGCCATCAGTGCCCAAGTAGCGCCTAACTATGGCTACACCTTC
-	TRBV5-5	TRBJ2-1	TRBD1	CANSRTGGASDYNEQFF	TGTGCCAACAGCCGGACAGGGGGAGCCTCCGACTACAATGAGCAGTTCTTC
many	TRBV3-1	TRBJ2-1	-	CASRGGGNEQFF	TGTGCCAGCCGCGGGGGCGGCAATGAGCAGTTCTTC
-	TRBV11-3	TRBJ1-1	TRBD1	CASSYKPGTGVTEAFF	TGTGCCAGCAGCTATAAGCCCGGGACAGGGGTGACTGAAGCTTTCTTT